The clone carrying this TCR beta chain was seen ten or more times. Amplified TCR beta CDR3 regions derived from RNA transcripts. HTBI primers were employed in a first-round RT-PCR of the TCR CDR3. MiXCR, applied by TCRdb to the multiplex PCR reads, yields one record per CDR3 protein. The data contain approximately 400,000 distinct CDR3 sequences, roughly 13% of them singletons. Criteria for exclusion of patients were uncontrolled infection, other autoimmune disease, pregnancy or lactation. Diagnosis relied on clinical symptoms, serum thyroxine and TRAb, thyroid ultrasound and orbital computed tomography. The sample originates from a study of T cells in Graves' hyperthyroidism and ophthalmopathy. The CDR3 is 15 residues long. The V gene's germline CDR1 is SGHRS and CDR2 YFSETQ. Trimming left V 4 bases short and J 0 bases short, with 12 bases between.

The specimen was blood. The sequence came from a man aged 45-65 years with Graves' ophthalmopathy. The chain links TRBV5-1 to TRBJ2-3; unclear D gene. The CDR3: CASSVDGHSTDTQYF. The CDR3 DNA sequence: TGCGCCAGCAGCGTGGACGGTCATAGCACAGATACGCAGTATTTT.